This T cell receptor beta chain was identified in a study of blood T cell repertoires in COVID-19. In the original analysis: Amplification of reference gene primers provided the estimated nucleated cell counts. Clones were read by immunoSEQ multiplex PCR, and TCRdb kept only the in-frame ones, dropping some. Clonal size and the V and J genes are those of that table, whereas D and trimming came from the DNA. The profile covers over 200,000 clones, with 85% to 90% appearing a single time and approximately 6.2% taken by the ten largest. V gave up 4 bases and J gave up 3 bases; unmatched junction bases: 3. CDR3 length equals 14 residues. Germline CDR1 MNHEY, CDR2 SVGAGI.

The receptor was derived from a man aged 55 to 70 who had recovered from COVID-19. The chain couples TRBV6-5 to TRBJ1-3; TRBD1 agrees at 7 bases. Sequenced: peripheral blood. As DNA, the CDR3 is TGTGCCAGCAGTTCGACAGGGTTTGGAAACACCATATATTTT. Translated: CASSSTGFGNTIYF.